The 26 T cell receptor beta chains below come from one sample, sequenced in a study of cytomegalovirus exposure and HLA in healthy donors. PCR employed 60 Vbeta and 13 Jbeta primers. Some clones are missing from TCRdb's copy, which holds only in-frame ones; the method was immunoSEQ multiplex PCR. The sample holds about 180,000 clones; more than 75% are singletons and the top ten take about 2.5%. Material for sequencing was PBMCs. These receptor sequences come from a woman younger than 45 in good health and CMV-seropositive.

The chain carries TRBV10-2 and TRBJ1-5; TRBD1 matches 9 bases. Unmatched junction bases numbered 2, after V lost 6 bases and J lost 5 bases. The germline V gene encodes CDR1 WSHSY and CDR2 SAAADI. This CDR3 has 13 amino acids. The CDR3 bases are TGCGCCAGCAGGGACAGGGGCGATCAGCCCCAGCATTTT. This translates into CASRDRGDQPQHF.

The J gene is TRBJ1-5, the V gene TRBV15; D uncertain. The ends were cut back, 0 bases at V and 10 bases at J, with 10 bases in the middle. CDR3 size: 13 residues. Germline CDR1 and CDR2: LNHNV and YYDKDF (reference sequence). Here the CDR3 reads CATSRDPGKPQHF. As DNA, the CDR3 is TGTGCCACCAGCAGAGATCCCGGGAAACCCCAGCATTTT.

V and J are TRBV6-6 and TRBJ2-7; 9 bases are shared with TRBD1. With V trimmed by 5 bases and J by 2 bases, 7 bases remained unmatched. CDR1 is MNHNY, CDR2 SVGAGI, per germline (reference sequence). This CDR3 has 15 amino acids. CDR3 in amino acids: CASSLGQGPTYEQYF. CDR3 coding DNA: TGTGCCAGCAGTCTCGGACAGGGGCCTACCTACGAGCAGTACTTC.

The CDR3 sequence is CASSQRPAGGPTDTQYF. CDR3 nucleotides: TGCGCCAGCAGCCAAAGGCCGGCGGGGGGCCCCACAGATACGCAGTATTTT. The chain is built from TRBV23-1 and TRBJ2-3; 8 bases fit TRBD2. TRBV23-1 is reported as an ORF; its role is uncertain. V trimming: 6 bases; J trimming: 2 bases; junction bases outside the gene matches: 13. CDR3 length: 17 residues.

A single count supports this clone. V and J are TRBV6-5 and TRBJ1-5, with no clear D. There are 13 residues in the CDR3. The germline CDR1 and CDR2 sequences are MNHEY and SVGAGI. V shed 8 bases and J shed 6 bases, with 14 bases lying between them. CDR3 region: CASSGSGGQPQHF. Here the CDR3 DNA reads TGTGCCAGCTCCGGGTCCGGTGGTCAGCCCCAGCATTTT.

CDR3 protein: CASSWGAGIDEQFF. As DNA, the CDR3 is TGCGCCAGCAGCTGGGGAGCGGGGATTGATGAGCAGTTCTTC. The chain recombines TRBV5-1 with TRBJ2-1, with 7 bases fitting TRBD2. The CDR3 extends over 14 amino acids. The J segment lost 8 bases and the V segment lost 3 bases, leaving 8 bases of the junction unmatched. CDR1 and CDR2 from the germline V gene are SGHRS and YFSETQ.

The chain is built from TRBV28 and TRBJ1-3; 8 bases map to TRBD1. This CDR3 region has 15 residues. Trimming took 7 bases from V and 0 from J; bases not matched to a gene: 5. Germline loops: CDR1 MDHEN, CDR2 SYDVKM. CDR3 amino acids: CASTPGQASGNTIYF. DNA for the CDR3: TGTGCCAGCACCCCGGGACAGGCCTCTGGAAACACCATATATTTT.

The chain is built from TRBV28 and TRBJ2-7, with 8 bases lining up with TRBD1. The CDR3 totals 16 residues. Trimming at V came to 3 bases and at J to 7 bases, leaving 14 bases not matched to a gene. Germline V gives CDR1 MDHEN, CDR2 SYDVKM. The CDR3, as DNA: TGTGCCAGCAGTTTCTCCAAAAAGCAGGGGGCACGGGAGCAGTACTTC. This sequence encodes CASSFSKKQGAREQYF. Full variable domain (rest looked up from reference TRBV28 and TRBJ2-7): DVKVTQSSRYLVKRTGEKVFLECVQDMDHENMFWYRQDPGLGLRLIYFSYDVKMKEKGDIPEGYSVSREKKERFSLILESASTNQTSMYLCASSFSKKQGAREQYFGPGTRLTVT.

This chain joins TRBV5-1 and TRBJ2-7, with TRBD2 matching over 8 bases. The length of the CDR3 is 14 residues. The J segment lost 3 bases and the V segment lost 4 bases, leaving 6 bases of the junction unmatched. CDR1 SGHRS and CDR2 YFSETQ come from the germline V gene. CDR3 amino acids: CASSLTAGGYEQYF. The CDR3 DNA reads TGCGCCAGCAGCCTGACGGCGGGAGGCTACGAGCAGTACTTC.

The V gene is TRBV29-1, the J gene TRBJ2-7, with 9 bases identical to TRBD1. Germline CDR1 is SQVTM and CDR2 is ANQGSEA. V shed 6 bases, J shed 3 bases, and the junction held 6 bases outside the gene matches. The CDR3 extends over 13 amino acids. CDR3 residues: CSVPGTGNYEQYF. The CDR3 bases are TGCAGCGTCCCCGGGACAGGGAACTACGAGCAGTACTTC.

The gene calls are TRBV29-1 and TRBJ2-2; 9 bases agree with TRBD2. Germline CDR1 is SQVTM and CDR2 is ANQGSEA. The CDR3 length is 15 residues. Trimming took 7 bases from V and 6 from J; bases not matched to a gene: 12. The CDR3 spells CSALMGGGASGELFF. CDR3 DNA: TGCAGCGCCCTAATGGGCGGGGGGGCCTCCGGGGAGCTGTTTTTT.

The chain combines TRBV28 with TRBJ1-1; 12 bases fit TRBD1. The V gene end was trimmed by 6 bases and the J gene end by 7 bases; junction bases not matched to a gene: 12. The germline gives CDR1 MDHEN, CDR2 SYDVKM. The CDR3 totals 16 residues. CDR3 bases: TGTGCCAGCAGGGCCCCCGGGACAGGGGGCTGGGGTGAAGCTTTCTTT. The encoded protein is CASRAPGTGGWGEAFF.

V and J are TRBV18 and TRBJ2-6; D call uncertain. Germline V CDR1 and CDR2: KGHSH, LQKENI. The V and J ends lost 4 bases and 1 base respectively, with 14 bases between them. The CDR3 runs 17 residues. DNA for the CDR3: TGTGCCAGCTCACGGCTCCAGGAATCTTCTGGGGCCAACGTCCTGACTTTC. This encodes CASSRLQESSGANVLTF.

J is TRBJ2-7 and V is TRBV7-8; D not certain. V was pared by 0 bases and J by 1 base, with 4 bases between. The CDR3 is 13 residues long. Per germline, CDR1 SGHVS and CDR2 FQNEAQ. In nucleotides, the CDR3 is TGTGCCAGCAGCTTAGCAGAGTCCTACGAGCAGTACTTC. This gives the protein CASSLAESYEQYF.

J is TRBJ2-2 and V is TRBV19, with 9 positions matching TRBD1. The germline gives CDR1 LNHDA, CDR2 SQIVND (reference sequence). J lost 5 bases, V lost 10 bases, and 17 bases had no gene match. This CDR3 spans 17 amino acids. The CDR3, as DNA: TGTGCCATCCGGGTCGGTGGGCAGGGGACAGGGACCGGGGAGCTGTTTTTT. It codes for CAIRVGGQGTGTGELFF.

This chain uses TRBV4-2 with TRBJ1-1; D remains ambiguous. In germline, CDR1 is LGHNA, CDR2 YNFKEQ. The germline V and J ends were trimmed by 1 base and 4 bases, with 16 bases remaining between them. The CDR3 consists of 16 residues. The CDR3 DNA reads as TGTGCCAGCAGCCAAGTGGGCCGGGAGGGAGGCACTGAAGCTTTCTTT. The encoded protein is CASSQVGREGGTEAFF.

V is TRBV4-3 and J is TRBJ1-6, with D maybe TRBD1 (6 bases). Trimming took 2 bases from V and 6 from J, leaving 8 bases between them. The CDR3 has 14 amino acids. The germline CDR1 and CDR2 sequences are LGHNA and YSLEER. The CDR3 DNA sequence: TGCGCCAGCAGCCAACAGGGGAGTAATTCACCCCTCCACTTT. This translates into CASSQQGSNSPLHF.

This clone was seen only once. CDR3: CASSAQGSRTEAFF. The CDR3 bases are TGTGCCAGCAGTGCCCAGGGTAGTCGGACTGAAGCTTTCTTT. The V gene is TRBV6-5, the J gene TRBJ1-1, with TRBD1 as a possible D gene (5 bases). Germline V gene data show CDR1 as MNHEY and CDR2 as SVGAGI. The germline V and J ends were trimmed by 5 bases and 5 bases, with 15 bases remaining between them. The CDR3 spans 14 residues.

The chain combines TRBV10-2 with TRBJ1-2, with no clear D. Trimming pared 0 bases from V and 7 bases from J, leaving 12 bases between. The germline CDR1 and CDR2 sequences are WSHSY and SAAADI. The CDR3 length is 14 residues. CDR3: CASSESMTIPGYTF. For the CDR3, the DNA is TGCGCCAGCAGTGAGTCGATGACAATTCCTGGCTACACCTTC.

The DNA of the CDR3 is TGCGCCAGCAGCCAGGGAAGGGGACAGGGGGCCGGTAATTCACCCCTCCACTTT. Translating it yields CASSQGRGQGAGNSPLHF. The gene calls are TRBV4-1 and TRBJ1-6; TRBD1 matches at 12 bases. Germline CDR1 reads MGHRA; CDR2 reads YSYEKL. Unmatched junction bases numbered 9, after V lost 3 bases and J lost 6 bases. The CDR3 loop spans 18 amino acids.

This clone was detected once. The chain has TRBV18 and TRBJ2-1; a weak D match, TRBD1 (6 bases). Trimming shortened V by 6 bases and J by 8 bases, and 23 bases separated the two germline ends. The CDR3 has 16 amino acids. Germline assignment: CDR1 KGHSH and CDR2 LQKENI. The CDR3: CASSTGVLGAGDEQFF. CDR3 nucleotide sequence: TGTGCCAGCTCGACCGGGGTCCTGGGGGCAGGCGATGAGCAGTTCTTC.

This chain connects TRBV9 to TRBJ2-3; D is possibly TRBD1 (6 bases). Germline CDR1 SGDLS, CDR2 YYNGEE. The V end was cut by 0 bases, the J end by 8 bases, with 16 bases between. The CDR3 runs to 15 residues. The CDR3, as DNA: TGTGCCAGCAGCGTAGTTGGGACCCCAGGGGTTACGCAGTATTTT. Its protein product is CASSVVGTPGVTQYF.

V and J are TRBV12-1 and TRBJ2-5; the listed D gene, TRBD2, was not tested against the DNA. TRBV12-1 is labeled a pseudogene. The CDR3 covers 13 residues. CDR3 residues: CASSFPARETQYF. In nucleotides, the CDR3 is TGTGCCAGCAGCTTTCCGGCGAGGGAGACCCAGTACTTC.

This clone was recorded a few times. Here the CDR3 DNA reads TGTGCCAGCAGTCCGGCCCCGGGACAGGGGACTAGTGAGCAGTTCTTC. It yields the protein CASSPAPGQGTSEQFF. The V gene is TRBV28, the J gene TRBJ2-1, with TRBD1 matching over 10 bases. The CDR3 contains 16 residues. Unmatched junction bases numbered 13, after V lost 5 bases and J lost 9 bases. Germline CDR1 reads MDHEN; CDR2 reads SYDVKM.

This clone was picked up one time. The rearrangement joins TRBV7-9 to TRBJ2-7, with 7 bases identical to TRBD2. Germline loops: CDR1 SEHNR, CDR2 FQNEAQ (reference sequence). This CDR3 spans 15 amino acids. Unmatched junction bases numbered 13, after V lost 5 bases and J lost 6 bases. The CDR3 bases are TGTGCCAGCAGCACCGGGGGGAAACCTCTCCCCGAGCAGTACTTC. Amino acid sequence: CASSTGGKPLPEQYF. The variable domain in full, completed from reference TRBV7-9 and TRBJ2-7, reads DTGVSQNPRHKITKRGQNVTFRCDPISEHNRLYWYRQTLGQGPEFLTYFQNEAQLEKSRLLSDRFSAERPKGSFSTLEIQRTEQGDSAMYLCASSTGGKPLPEQYFGPGTRLTVT.

The gene calls are TRBV10-3 and TRBJ2-5, with 8 nucleotides matching TRBD1. V lost 3 bases to trimming and J lost 5 bases; unmatched junction nucleotides: 5. The CDR3 totals 14 residues. Germline V gene sequence: CDR1 ENHRY, CDR2 SYGVKD. The CDR3: CAISDPGGYETQYF. CDR3 nucleotides: TGTGCCATCAGTGATCCAGGGGGCTATGAGACCCAGTACTTC.